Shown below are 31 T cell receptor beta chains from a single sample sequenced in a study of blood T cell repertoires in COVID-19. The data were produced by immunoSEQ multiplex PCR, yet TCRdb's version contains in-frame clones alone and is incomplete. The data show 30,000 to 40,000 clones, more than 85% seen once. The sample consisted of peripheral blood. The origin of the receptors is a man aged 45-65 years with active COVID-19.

The DNA of the CDR3 is TGTGCCAGCAGCGAACTGACAGACTATGGCTACACCTTC. Protein sequence: CASSELTDYGYTF. The rearrangement links TRBV9 to TRBJ1-2; tentatively, D is TRBD1 (5 bases). This CDR3 is built from 13 residues. Trimming removed 3 bases from V and 3 bases from J, with 9 bases in between. From germline, CDR1 is SGDLS and CDR2 YYNGEE.

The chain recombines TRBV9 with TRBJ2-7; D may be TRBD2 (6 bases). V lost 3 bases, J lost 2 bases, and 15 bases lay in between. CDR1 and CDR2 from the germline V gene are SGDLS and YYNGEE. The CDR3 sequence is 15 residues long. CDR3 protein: CASSGEPGLTYEQYF. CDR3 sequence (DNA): TGTGCCAGCAGCGGAGAGCCGGGACTTACCTACGAGCAGTACTTC.

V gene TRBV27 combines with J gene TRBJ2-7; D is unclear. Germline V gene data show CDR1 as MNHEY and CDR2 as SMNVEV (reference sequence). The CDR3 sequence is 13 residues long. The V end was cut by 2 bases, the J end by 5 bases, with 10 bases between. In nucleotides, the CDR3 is TGTGCCAGCAGTTTAGGCCTCCTGGACGAGCAGTACTTC. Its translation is CASSLGLLDEQYF.

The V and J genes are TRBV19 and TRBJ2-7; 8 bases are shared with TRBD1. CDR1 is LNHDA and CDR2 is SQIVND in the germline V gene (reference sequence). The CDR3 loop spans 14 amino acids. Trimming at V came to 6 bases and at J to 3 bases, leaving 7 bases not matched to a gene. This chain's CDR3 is CASSQAGTGYEQYF. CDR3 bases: TGTGCCAGTAGCCAGGCCGGGACAGGCTACGAGCAGTACTTC.

The CDR3 DNA reads TGCGCCAGCAGCTTGGCCCTGGGGAGGGACTACGAGCAGTACTTC. It encodes CASSLALGRDYEQYF. The genes are TRBV5-1 and TRBJ2-7; TRBD2 matches at 7 bases. Losses at the gene ends were 0 bases for V and 3 bases for J; bases not matched to a gene: 6. The germline CDR1 and CDR2 sequences are SGHRS and YFSETQ. There are 15 residues in the CDR3.

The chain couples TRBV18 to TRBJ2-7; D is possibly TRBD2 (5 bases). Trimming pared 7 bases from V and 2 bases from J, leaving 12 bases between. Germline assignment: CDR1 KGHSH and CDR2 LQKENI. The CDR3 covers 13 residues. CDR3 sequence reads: CASLRGSAYEQYF. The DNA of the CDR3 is TGTGCCAGCTTACGGGGAAGTGCCTACGAGCAGTACTTC.

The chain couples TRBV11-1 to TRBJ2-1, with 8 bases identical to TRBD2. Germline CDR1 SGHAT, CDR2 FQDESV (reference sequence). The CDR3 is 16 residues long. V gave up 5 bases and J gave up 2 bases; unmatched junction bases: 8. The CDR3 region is CASSGLLAVTYNEQFF. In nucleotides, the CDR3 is TGTGCCAGCAGCGGCCTACTAGCGGTCACCTACAATGAGCAGTTCTTC. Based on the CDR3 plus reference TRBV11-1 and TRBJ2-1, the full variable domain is EAEVAQSPRYKITEKSQAVAFWCDPISGHATLYWYRQILGQGPELLVQFQDESVVDDSQLPKDRFSAERLKGVDSTLKIQPAELGDSAMYLCASSGLLAVTYNEQFFGPGTRLTVL.

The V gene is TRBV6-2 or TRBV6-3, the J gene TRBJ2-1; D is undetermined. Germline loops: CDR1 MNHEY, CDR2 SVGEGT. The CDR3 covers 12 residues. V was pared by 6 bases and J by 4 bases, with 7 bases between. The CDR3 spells CASSRPYNEQFF. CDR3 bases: TGTGCCAGCAGCCGGCCTTACAATGAGCAGTTCTTC.

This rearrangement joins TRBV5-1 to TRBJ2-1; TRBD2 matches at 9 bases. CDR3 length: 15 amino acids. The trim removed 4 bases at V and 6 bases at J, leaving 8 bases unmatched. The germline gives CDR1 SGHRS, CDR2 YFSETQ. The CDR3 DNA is TGCGCCAGCAGCCCAGCGGGACTAGCTATCAATGAGCAGTTCTTC. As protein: CASSPAGLAINEQFF.

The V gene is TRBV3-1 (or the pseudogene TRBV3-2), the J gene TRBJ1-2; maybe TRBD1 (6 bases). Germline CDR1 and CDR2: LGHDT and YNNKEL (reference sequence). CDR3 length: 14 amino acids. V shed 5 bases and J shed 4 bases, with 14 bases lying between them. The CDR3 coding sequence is TGTGCCAGCAGCTCGGACAGTTTAGGCTATGGCTACACCTTC. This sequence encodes CASSSDSLGYGYTF.

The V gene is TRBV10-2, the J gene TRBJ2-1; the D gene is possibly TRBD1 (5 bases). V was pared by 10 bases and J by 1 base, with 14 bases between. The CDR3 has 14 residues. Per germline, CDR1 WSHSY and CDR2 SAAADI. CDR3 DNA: TGCGCCACCACCCGGACATTTTCCTACAATGAGCAGTTCTTC. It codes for CATTRTFSYNEQFF.

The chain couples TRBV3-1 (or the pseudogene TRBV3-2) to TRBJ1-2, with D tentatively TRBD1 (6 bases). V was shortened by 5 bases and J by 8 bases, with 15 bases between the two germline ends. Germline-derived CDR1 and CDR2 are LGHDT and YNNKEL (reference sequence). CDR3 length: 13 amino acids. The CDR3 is CASSFINRDGYTF. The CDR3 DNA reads TGTGCCAGCAGCTTCATAAACAGGGACGGCTACACCTTC.

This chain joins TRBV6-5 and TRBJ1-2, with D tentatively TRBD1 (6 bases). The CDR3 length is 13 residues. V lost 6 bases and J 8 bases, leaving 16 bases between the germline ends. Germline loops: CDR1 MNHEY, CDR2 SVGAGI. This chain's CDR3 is CASRDSTFTGYTF. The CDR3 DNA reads TGTGCCAGCAGGGACAGCACCTTTACGGGCTACACCTTC.

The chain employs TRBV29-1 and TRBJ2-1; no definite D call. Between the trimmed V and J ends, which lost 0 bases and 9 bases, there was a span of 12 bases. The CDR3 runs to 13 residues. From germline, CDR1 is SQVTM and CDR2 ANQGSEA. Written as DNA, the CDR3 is TGCAGCGTTGAAGATACGCTAGAAAGTGAGCAGTTCTTC. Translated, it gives CSVEDTLESEQFF.

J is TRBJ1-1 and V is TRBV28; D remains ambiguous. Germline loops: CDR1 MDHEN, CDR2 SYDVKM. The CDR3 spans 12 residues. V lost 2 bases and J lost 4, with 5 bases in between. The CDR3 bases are TGTGCCAGCAGTTTAGGCTTCACTGAAGCTTTCTTT. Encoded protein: CASSLGFTEAFF.

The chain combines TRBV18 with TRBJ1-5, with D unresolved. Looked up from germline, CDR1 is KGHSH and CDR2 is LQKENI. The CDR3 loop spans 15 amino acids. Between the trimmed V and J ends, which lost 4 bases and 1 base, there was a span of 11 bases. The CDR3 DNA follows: TGTGCCAGCTCACTTACCGGGTCCAGCAATCAGCCCCAGCATTTT. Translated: CASSLTGSSNQPQHF.

CDR3 sequence reads: CASSYPGEKLFF. The CDR3 DNA sequence: TGTGCCAGCAGCTATCCCGGGGAAAAACTGTTTTTT. J is TRBJ1-4 and V is TRBV6-5, with D uncertain. CDR3 size: 12 residues. Germline CDR1 and CDR2: MNHEY and SVGAGI. Trimming shortened V by 6 bases and J by 8 bases, and 10 bases separated the two germline ends.

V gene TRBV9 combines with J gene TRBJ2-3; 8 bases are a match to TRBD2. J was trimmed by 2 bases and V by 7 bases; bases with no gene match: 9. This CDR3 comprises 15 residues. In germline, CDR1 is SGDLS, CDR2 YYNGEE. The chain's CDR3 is CASSPSSGYTDTQYF. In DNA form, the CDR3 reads TGTGCCAGCTCACCCTCTAGCGGGTACACAGATACGCAGTATTTT.

The CDR3 here is CASSRGGMNTGELFF. The CDR3 coding sequence is TGTGCCAGCAGCCGGGGGGGAATGAACACCGGGGAGCTGTTTTTT. The chain joins TRBV14 to TRBJ2-2; 7 nucleotides align to TRBD2. V gave up 4 bases and J gave up 1 base; unmatched junction bases: 3. CDR3 length equals 15 residues. Germline loops: CDR1 SGHDN, CDR2 FVKESK.

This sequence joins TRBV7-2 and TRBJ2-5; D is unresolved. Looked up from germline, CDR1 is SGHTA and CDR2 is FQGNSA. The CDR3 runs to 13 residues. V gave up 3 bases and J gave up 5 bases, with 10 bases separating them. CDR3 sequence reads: CASSFILMETQYF. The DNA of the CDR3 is TGTGCCAGCAGCTTTATACTCATGGAGACCCAGTACTTC.

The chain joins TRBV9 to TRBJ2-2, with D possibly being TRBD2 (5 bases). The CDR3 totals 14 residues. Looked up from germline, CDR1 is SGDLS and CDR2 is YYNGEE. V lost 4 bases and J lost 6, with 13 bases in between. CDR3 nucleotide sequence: TGTGCCAGCAGCCCACAAGGACTGCCCGGGGAGCTGTTTTTT. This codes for CASSPQGLPGELFF.

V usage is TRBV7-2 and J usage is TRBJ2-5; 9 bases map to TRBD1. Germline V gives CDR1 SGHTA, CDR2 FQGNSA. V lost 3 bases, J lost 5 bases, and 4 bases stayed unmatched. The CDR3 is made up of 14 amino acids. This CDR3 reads CASSFRDRDETQYF. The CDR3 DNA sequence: TGTGCCAGCAGCTTCCGGGACAGGGACGAGACCCAGTACTTC. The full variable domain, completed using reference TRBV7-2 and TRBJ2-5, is GAGVSQSPSNKVTEKGKDVELRCDPISGHTALYWYRQSLGQGLEFLIYFQGNSAPDKSGLPSDRFSAERTGGSVSTLTIQRTQQEDSAVYLCASSFRDRDETQYFGPGTRLLVL.

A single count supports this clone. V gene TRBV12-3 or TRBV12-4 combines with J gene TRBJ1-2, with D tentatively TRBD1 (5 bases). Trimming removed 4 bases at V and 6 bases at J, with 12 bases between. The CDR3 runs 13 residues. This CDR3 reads CASSWGVEDGYTF. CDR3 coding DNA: TGTGCCAGCAGTTGGGGGGTAGAGGATGGCTACACCTTC.

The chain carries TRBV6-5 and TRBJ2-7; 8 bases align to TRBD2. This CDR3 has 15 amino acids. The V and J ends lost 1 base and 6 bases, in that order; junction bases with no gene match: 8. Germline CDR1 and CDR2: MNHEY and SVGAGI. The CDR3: CASSYWWRGVREQYF. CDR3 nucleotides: TGTGCCAGCAGTTACTGGTGGCGGGGGGTTCGCGAGCAGTACTTC.

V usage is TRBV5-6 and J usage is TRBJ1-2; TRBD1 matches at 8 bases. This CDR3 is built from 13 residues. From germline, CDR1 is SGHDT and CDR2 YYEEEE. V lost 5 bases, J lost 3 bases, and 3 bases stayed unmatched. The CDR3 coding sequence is TGTGCCAGCAGTCCGACAGGGGACTATGGCTACACCTTC. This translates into CASSPTGDYGYTF.

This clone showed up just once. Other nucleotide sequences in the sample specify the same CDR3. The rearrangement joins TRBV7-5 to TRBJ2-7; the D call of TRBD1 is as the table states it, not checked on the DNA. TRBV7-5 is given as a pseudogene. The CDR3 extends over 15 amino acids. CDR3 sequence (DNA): TGTGCCAGAAGTCTAAACCTGACAGGCCTAGACGAGCAGTACTTC. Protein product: CARSLNLTGLDEQYF.

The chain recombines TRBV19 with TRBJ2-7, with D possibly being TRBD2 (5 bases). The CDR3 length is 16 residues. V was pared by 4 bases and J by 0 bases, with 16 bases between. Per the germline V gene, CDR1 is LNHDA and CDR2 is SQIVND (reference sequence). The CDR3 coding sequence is TGTGCCAGTAGTAGAGGTATGGACTCTAGCTCCTACGAGCAGTACTTC. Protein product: CASSRGMDSSSYEQYF. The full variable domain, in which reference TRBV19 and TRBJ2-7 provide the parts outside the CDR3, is DGGITQSPKYLFRKEGQNVTLSCEQNLNHDAMYWYRQDPGQGLRLIYYSQIVNDFQKGDIAEGYSVSREKKESFPLTVTSAQKNPTAFYLCASSRGMDSSSYEQYFGPGTRLTVT.

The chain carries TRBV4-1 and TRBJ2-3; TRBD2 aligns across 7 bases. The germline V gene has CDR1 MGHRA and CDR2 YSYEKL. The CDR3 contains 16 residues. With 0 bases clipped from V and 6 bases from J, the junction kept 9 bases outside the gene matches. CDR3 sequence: CASSQDGGGLSDTQYF. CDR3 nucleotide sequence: TGCGCCAGCAGCCAAGATGGGGGAGGGCTTTCGGATACGCAGTATTTT.

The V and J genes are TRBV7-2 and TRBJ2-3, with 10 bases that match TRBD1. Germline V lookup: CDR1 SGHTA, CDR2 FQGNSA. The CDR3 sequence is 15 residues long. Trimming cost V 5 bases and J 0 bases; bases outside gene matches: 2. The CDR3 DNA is TGTGCCAGCAGCATGGACAGGGGGAGCACAGATACGCAGTATTTT. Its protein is CASSMDRGSTDTQYF.

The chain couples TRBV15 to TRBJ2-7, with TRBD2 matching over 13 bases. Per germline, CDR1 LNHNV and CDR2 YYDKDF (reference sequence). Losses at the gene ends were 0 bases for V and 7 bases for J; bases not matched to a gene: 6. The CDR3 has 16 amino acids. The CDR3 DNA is TGTGCCACCAGCAGAGATAGGACTAGCGGGAGTGGGGAGCAGTACTTC. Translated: CATSRDRTSGSGEQYF.

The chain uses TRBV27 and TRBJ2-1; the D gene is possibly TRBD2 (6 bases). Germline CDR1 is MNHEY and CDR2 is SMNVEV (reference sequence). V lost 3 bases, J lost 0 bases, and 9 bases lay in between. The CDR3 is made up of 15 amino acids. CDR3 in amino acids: CASSLGRSSYNEQFF. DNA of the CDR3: TGTGCCAGCAGTTTGGGGAGGAGCTCCTACAATGAGCAGTTCTTC.